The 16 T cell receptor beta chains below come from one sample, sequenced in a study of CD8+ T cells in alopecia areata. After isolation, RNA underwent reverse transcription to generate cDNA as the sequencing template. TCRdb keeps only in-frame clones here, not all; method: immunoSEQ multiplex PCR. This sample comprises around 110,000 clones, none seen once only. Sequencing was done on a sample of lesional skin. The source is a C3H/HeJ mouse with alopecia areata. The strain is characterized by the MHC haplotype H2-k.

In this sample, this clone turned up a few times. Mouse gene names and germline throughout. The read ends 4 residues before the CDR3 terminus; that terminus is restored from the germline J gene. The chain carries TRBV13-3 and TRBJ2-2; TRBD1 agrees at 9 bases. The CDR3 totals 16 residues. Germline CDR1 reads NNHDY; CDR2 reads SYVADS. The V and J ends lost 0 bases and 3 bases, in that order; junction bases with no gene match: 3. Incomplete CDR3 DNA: TGTGCCAGCAGTGATGACAGGGGGCGAGACACCGGG. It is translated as CASSDDRGRDTG. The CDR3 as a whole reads CASSDDRGRDTGQLYF.

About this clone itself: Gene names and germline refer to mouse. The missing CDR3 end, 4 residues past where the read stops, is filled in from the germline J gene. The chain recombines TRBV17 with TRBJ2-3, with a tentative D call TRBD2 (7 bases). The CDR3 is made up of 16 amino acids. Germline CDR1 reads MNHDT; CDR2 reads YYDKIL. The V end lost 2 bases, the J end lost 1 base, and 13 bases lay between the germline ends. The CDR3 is CASSRKPGGGAETLYF. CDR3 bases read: TGTGCTAGCAGTAGAAAGCCGGGGGGCGGTGCAGAA.

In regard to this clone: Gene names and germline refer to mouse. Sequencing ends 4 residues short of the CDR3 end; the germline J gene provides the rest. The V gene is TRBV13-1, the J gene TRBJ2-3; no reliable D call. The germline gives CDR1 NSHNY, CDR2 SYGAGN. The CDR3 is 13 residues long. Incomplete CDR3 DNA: TGTGCCAGCAGTGATGCAGGTCAAGAA. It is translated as CASSDAGQE. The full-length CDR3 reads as CASSDAGQETLYF.

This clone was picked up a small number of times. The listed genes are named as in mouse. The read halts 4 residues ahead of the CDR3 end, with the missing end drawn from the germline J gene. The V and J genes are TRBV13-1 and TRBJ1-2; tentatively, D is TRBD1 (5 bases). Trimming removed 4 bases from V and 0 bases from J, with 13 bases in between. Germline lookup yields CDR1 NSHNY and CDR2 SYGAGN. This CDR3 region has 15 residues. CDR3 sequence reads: CASSSGQSANSDYTF. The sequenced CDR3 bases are TGTGCCAGCAGTTCTGGACAATCTGCAAACTCC.

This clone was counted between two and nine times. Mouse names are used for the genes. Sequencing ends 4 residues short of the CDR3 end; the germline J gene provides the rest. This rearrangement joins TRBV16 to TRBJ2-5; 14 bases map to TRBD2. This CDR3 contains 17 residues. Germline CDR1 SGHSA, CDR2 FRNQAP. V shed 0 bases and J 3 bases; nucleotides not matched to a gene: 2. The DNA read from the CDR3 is TGTGCAAGCAGCTTAGAGGGACTGGGGGGGCGGCAAGAC. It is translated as CASSLEGLGGRQD. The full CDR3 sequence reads CASSLEGLGGRQDTQYF.

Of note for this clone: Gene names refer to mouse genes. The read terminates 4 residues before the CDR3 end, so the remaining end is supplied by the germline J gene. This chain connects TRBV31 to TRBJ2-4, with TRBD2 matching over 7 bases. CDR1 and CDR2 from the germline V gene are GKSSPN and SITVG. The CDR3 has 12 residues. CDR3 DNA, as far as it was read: TGTGCCTGGAGTCCTGGGGGAAAC. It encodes CAWSPGGN. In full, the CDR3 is CAWSPGGNTLYF. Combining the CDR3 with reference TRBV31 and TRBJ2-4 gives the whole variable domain AQTIHQWPVAEIKAVGSPLSLGCTIKGKSSPNLYWYWQATGGTLQQLFYSITVGQVESVVQLNLSASRPKDDQFILSTEKLLLSHSGFYLCAWSPGGNTLYFGAGTRLSVL.

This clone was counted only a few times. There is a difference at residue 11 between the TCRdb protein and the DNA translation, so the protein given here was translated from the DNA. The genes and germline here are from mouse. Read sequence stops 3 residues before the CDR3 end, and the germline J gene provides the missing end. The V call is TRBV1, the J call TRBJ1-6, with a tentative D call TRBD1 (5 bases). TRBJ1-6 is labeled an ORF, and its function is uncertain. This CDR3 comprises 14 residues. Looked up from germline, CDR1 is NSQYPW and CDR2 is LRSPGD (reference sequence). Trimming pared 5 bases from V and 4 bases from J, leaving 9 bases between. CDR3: CTCSHGQYNSPLYF. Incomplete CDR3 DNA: TGCACCTGCAGTCATGGACAATATAATTCGCCC.

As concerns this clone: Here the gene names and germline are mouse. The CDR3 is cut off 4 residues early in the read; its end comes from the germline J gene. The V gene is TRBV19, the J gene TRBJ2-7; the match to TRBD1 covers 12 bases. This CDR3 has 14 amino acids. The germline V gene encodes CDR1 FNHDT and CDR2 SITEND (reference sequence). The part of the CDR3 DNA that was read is TGTGCCAGCAGTCCGGGACAGGGGGCTGAT. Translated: CASSPGQGAD. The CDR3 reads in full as CASSPGQGADEQYF.

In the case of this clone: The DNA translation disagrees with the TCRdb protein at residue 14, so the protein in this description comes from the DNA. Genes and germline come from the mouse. CDR3 bases read: TGTGCCAGCAGTGAGACAGGGTTCAAAAATTCTGGAAATACG. As protein: CASSETGFKNSGNT. In full, the CDR3 is CASSETGFKNSGNTLYF. The gene calls are TRBV13-3 and TRBJ1-3, with 7 bases that match TRBD1. The read is 3 residues too short to cover the CDR3 end, so that end is filled in from the germline J gene. Germline CDR1 and CDR2: NNHDY and SYVADS. The J segment lost 0 bases and the V segment lost 2 bases, leaving 8 bases of the junction unmatched. The CDR3 is 17 residues long.

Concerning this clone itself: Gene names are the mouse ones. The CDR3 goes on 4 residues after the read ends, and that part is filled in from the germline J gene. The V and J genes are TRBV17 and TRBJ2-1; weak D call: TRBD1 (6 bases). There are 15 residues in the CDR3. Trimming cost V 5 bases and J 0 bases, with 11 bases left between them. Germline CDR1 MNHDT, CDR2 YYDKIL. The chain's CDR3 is CASSADRSNYAEQFF. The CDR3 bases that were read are TGTGCTAGCAGTGCTGACAGGTCTAACTATGCT.

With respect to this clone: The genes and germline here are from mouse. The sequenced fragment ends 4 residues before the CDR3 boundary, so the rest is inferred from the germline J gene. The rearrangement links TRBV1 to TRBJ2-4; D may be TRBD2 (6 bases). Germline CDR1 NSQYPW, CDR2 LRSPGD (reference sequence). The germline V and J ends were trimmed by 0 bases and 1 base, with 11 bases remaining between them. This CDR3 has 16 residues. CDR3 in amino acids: CTCSADWGGGQNTLYF. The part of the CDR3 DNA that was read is TGCACCTGCAGTGCAGACTGGGGTGGGGGTCAAAAC.

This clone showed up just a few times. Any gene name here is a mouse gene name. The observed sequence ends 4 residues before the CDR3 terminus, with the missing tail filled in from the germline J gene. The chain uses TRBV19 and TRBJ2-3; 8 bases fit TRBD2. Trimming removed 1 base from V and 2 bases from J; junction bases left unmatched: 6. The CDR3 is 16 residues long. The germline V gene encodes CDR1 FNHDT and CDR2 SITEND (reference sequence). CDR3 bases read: TGTGCCAGCAGTATATCTGGGGGGCGCGTTGCAGAA. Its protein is CASSISGGRVAE. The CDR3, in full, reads CASSISGGRVAETLYF.

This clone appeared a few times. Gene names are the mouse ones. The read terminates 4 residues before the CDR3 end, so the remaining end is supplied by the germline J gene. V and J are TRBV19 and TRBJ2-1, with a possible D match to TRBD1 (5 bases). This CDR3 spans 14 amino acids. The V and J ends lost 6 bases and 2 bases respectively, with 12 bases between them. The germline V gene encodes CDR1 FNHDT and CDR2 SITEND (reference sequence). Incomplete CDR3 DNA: TGTGCCAGCATCCCCGGACACTACTATGCT. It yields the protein CASIPGHYYA. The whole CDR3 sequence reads CASIPGHYYAEQFF.

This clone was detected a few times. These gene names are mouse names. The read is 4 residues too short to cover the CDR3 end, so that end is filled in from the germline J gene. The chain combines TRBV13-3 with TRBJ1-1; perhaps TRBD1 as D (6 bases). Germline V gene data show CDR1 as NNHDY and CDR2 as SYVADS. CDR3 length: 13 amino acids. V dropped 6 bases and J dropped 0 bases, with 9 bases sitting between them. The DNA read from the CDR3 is TGTGCCAGCACCTCAGGGGCAAACACA. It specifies CASTSGANT. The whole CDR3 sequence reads CASTSGANTEVFF.

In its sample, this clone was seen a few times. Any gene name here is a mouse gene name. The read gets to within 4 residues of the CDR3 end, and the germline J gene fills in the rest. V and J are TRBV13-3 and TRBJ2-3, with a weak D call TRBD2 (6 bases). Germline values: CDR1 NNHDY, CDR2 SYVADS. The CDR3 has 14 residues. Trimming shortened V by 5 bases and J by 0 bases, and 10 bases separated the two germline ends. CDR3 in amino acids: CASRGTSSAETLYF. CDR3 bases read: TGTGCCAGCAGAGGGACTAGTAGTGCAGAA.

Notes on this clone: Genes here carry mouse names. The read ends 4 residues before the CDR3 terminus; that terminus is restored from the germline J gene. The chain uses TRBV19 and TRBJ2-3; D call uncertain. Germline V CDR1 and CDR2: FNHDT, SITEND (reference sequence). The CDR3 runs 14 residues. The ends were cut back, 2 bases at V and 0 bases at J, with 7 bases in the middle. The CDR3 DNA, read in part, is TGTGCCAGCAGTATCTGGTCTAGTGCAGAA. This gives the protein CASSIWSSAE. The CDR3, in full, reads CASSIWSSAETLYF.